This T cell receptor beta chain was sequenced during a study of blood T cell repertoires in COVID-19. About the research overall: Acute and convalescent COVID-19 specimens originated in the United States, Italy and Spain.

As originally analysed: The authors estimated nucleated cell counts from reference gene primer amplification. Sequenced by immunoSEQ multiplex PCR; TCRdb stores in-frame clones only, minus some. For V, J and clone size, that table is used; D and trimming come from the DNA. The sample has 110,000 to 150,000 clones, just under 85% seen once. From germline, CDR1 is SGHTA and CDR2 FQGNSA. The length of the CDR3 is 12 residues. V dropped 8 bases and J dropped 5 bases, with 12 bases sitting between them. Participants' own reports of clinical history determined their cohort assignment. The clonotype originates from a woman between 35 and 50 years old who had recovered from COVID-19. The chain recombines TRBV7-2 with TRBJ2-5; D not certain. Sequences were obtained from PBMCs or T cells enriched from blood (not recorded which). This chain's CDR3 is CASARSWETQYF. The CDR3 region has the DNA TGTGCCAGCGCGCGCTCCTGGGAGACCCAGTACTTC.